This TCR beta chain was identified during a study of blood T cell repertoires in COVID-19. Germline CDR1 reads MNHEY; CDR2 reads SVGAGI. Trimming took 4 bases from V and 8 from J; bases not matched to a gene: 9. The CDR3 extends over 15 amino acids. The repertoire was sequenced with immunoSEQ multiplex PCR; TCRdb's copy has only in-frame clones and lacks some. The table includes some 85,000 clones, over 65% detected once. The sequenced sample consisted of peripheral blood. The TCR comes from a human donor in a cohort sampled during active COVID-19. The genes are TRBV6-5 and TRBJ2-3; 10 bases match TRBD1. CDR3 sequence reads: CASSLGQGPGTTQYF. CDR3 bases: TGTGCCAGCAGTTTGGGACAGGGGCCAGGCACTACGCAGTATTTT.